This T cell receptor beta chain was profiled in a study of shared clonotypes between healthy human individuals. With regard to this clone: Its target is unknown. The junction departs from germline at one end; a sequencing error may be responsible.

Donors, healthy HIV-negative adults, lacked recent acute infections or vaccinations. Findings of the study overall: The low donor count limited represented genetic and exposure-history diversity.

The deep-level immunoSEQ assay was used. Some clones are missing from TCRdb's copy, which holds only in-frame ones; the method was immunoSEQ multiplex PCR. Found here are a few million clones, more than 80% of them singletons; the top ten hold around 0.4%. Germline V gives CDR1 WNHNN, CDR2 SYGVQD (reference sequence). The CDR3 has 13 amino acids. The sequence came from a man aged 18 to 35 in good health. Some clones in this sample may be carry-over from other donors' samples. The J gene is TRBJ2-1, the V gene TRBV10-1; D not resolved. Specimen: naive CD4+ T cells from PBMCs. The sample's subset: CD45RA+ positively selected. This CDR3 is CASIERSYNEQFF. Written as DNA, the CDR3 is TGCGCCAGCATTGAGAGATCCTACAATGAGCAGTTCTTC.